These T cell receptor beta chains were read from a single sample in a study of T cell changes during pregnancy in multiple sclerosis. Some clones are missing from TCRdb's copy, which holds only in-frame ones; the method was immunoSEQ multiplex PCR. The sample lists 100,000 or so clones, approximately 93% occurring once. The sample was peripheral blood, taken after pregnancy. All receptors derive from a female donor with multiple sclerosis, enrolled in a pregnancy study. Both conserved end residues are part of each CDR3. The order of the fields is J gene, clone size, V gene, D gene, CDR3 protein, CDR3 DNA. The D gene is left open where the match is weak. Clone size is not always given. Where it is, it says once, few, many or a class for expanded clones.

>TRBJ2-1|-|TRBV2|-
CASSGLVVANEQFF
TGTGCCAGCAGTGGGCTAGTCGTGGCCAATGAGCAGTTCTTC
>TRBJ2-5|-|TRBV5-1|TRBD2
CASSLGGGQLETQYF
TGCGCCAGCAGCTTGGGCGGGGGTCAGTTGGAGACCCAGTACTTC
>TRBJ1-2|many|TRBV14|-
CASSPGTNYGYTF
TGTGCCAGCAGCCCGGGGACTAACTATGGCTACACCTTC
>TRBJ1-5|-|TRBV13|TRBD1
CASSSGGQGNQPQHF
TGTGCCAGCAGCTCCGGGGGACAGGGGAATCAGCCCCAGCATTTT
>TRBJ1-5|-|TRBV19|-
CASSSGVGPQPQHF
TGTGCCAGTAGTTCAGGGGTGGGCCCTCAGCCCCAGCATTTT
>TRBJ2-5|-|TRBV15|-
CATRKRGLGETQYF
TGTGCCACCAGAAAAAGGGGTTTGGGGGAGACCCAGTACTTC
>TRBJ2-2|-|TRBV5-1|TRBD2
CASSRPGTSTGELFF
TGCGCCAGCAGCCGTCCCGGGACTAGTACCGGGGAGCTGTTTTTT
>TRBJ2-1|-|TRBV28|-
CASSPLGANEQFF
TGTGCCAGCAGTCCCCTGGGCGCCAATGAGCAGTTCTTC
>TRBJ2-1|-|TRBV27|TRBD1
CASSLSVRGVERGPEYNEQFF
TGTGCCAGCAGTTTATCGGTCCGGGGTGTTGAAAGGGGGCCCGAGTATAATGAGCAGTTCTTC
>TRBJ1-1|-|TRBV5-5|-
CASSPGLKAFF
TGTGCCAGCAGCCCAGGGCTTAAAGCTTTCTTT
>TRBJ2-2|-|TRBV7-8|-
CASSPLRLELAGELFF
TGTGCCAGCAGCCCATTAAGACTAGAACTGGCCGGGGAGCTGTTTTTT
>TRBJ1-2|-|TRBV2|TRBD1
CASSDSRGQYGYTF
TGTGCCAGCAGCGATAGTCGGGGACAGTATGGCTACACCTTC
>TRBJ2-3|-|TRBV6-4|TRBD2
CASRRGAAGETDTQYF
TGTGCCAGCAGGCGGGGGGCCGCCGGTGAGACAGATACGCAGTATTTT
>TRBJ1-1|-|TRBV27|TRBD1
CASSSGTGGIRGTLNTEAFF
TGTGCCAGCAGTTCCGGGACAGGGGGTATAAGGGGGACCTTGAACACTGAAGCTTTCTTT
>TRBJ2-7|-|TRBV27|TRBD2
CASSWGTTYEQYF
TGTGCCAGCAGTTGGGGGACTACCTACGAGCAGTACTTC